The source of this T cell receptor beta chain is a study of neurological immune-mediated disorders. Germline CDR1 and CDR2: LGHDT and YNNKEL (reference sequence). The CDR3 is 17 residues long. V was pared by 1 base and J by 4 bases, with 8 bases of the junction left unmatched. This clonotype has a count of ten or more. The sorted libraries drew on under 1.3 million T cells that were CD4+ or CD8+. cDNA was made by 5'RACE with 10-nucleotide random UMIs. TCRdb re-called the 5' RACE reads with MiXCR, one entry per CDR3 protein. Among tens of thousands of distinct CDR3 sequences listed, 7% to 8.5% were seen once.

This chain uses TRBV3-1 with TRBJ2-5; TRBD2 agrees at 11 bases. The clonotype comes from a man aged 50 to 60 in good health. Sample: CD4+ T cells from blood. The CDR3 coding sequence is TGTGCCAGCAGCCAAGGGCAACTAGCGGGAGTAGGAGAGACCCAGTACTTC. Encoded protein: CASSQGQLAGVGETQYF.